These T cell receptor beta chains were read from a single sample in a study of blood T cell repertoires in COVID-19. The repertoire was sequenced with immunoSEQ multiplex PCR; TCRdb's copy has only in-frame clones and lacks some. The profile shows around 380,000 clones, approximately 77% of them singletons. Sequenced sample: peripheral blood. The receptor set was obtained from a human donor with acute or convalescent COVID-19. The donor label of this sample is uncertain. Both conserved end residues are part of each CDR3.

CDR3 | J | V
CASSQGLAGSYEQYF | TRBJ2-7 | TRBV14
CARGQGVAGYTF | TRBJ1-2 | TRBV2
CASGGGVATNEKLFF | TRBJ1-4 | TRBV7-9
CASRSPLRTGDLPGELFF | TRBJ2-2 | TRBV27
CASRGSRGAKNIQYF | TRBJ2-4 | TRBV11-2
CASSAEEGSNQPQHF | TRBJ1-5 | TRBV2
CASSIQEGLANYGYTF | TRBJ1-2 | TRBV28
CASSMGGLGSKDEKLFF | TRBJ1-4 | TRBV19
CASRREIAGELFF | TRBJ2-2 | TRBV6-5
CASSAGGSGNTIYF | TRBJ1-3 | TRBV9
CASSYRDTFYEQYF | TRBJ2-7 | TRBV6-6
CASTQEGRQGQPQHF | TRBJ1-5 | TRBV19
CASRVLAGGGGEQFF | TRBJ2-1 | TRBV2
CASSLEQFGTGELFF | TRBJ2-2 | TRBV7-8
CASSNPGLNYEQYF | TRBJ2-7 | TRBV28
CAISFKTTHGYTF | TRBJ1-2 | TRBV10-3
CASRRQKAVGEKLFF | TRBJ1-4 | TRBV2
CASSQVLAAYNEQFF | TRBJ2-1 | TRBV4-1